These T cell receptor beta chains were read from a single sample in a study of regulatory T cells in long-lasting Graves disease. TCRdb called the multiplex PCR reads again in MiXCR, with one record for every CDR3 protein. In the table there are about 310,000 distinct CDR3 sequences, 22% of which are singletons. The sample was peripheral blood mononuclear cells (PBMCs), taken when the disease was refractory, from a patient treated with antithyroid drugs. The receptors were gathered from a female donor with Graves disease. Each CDR3 is given with its conserved first and last residue. D genes are given only for firm matches. Clone sizes are given selectively: once, few, many, or a class where the clone is expanded.

d_gene,j_gene,v_gene,abundance,CDR3aa,CDR3nt
TRBD2,TRBJ2-7,TRBV9,NA,CASSGSSGRADDEQYF,TGTGCCAGCAGCGGGTCTAGCGGGAGGGCCGATGACGAGCAGTACTTC
TRBD2,TRBJ2-3,TRBV27,NA,CASSPYGTSGTDTQYF,TGTGCCAGCAGCCCATATGGGACTAGCGGGACGGATACGCAGTATTTT
NA,TRBJ1-3,TRBV7-2,many,CASSLGNTIYF,TGTGCCAGCAGCTTAGGAAACACCATATATTTT
NA,TRBJ2-3,TRBV6-2/TRBV6-3,NA,CASSLTNHPDTQYF,TGTGCCAGCAGTTTGACTAACCACCCAGATACGCAGTATTTT
NA,TRBJ2-7,TRBV7-2,NA,CASGNNYEQYF,TGTGCCAGCGGGAACAACTACGAGCAGTACTTC
NA,TRBJ2-7,TRBV5-6,NA,CASSLVGVSGYEQYF,TGTGCCAGCAGCTTGGTCGGGGTTAGCGGCTACGAGCAGTACTTC
NA,TRBJ2-7,TRBV2,many,CASSPIASEQYF,TGTGCCAGCAGTCCTATAGCGTCCGAGCAGTACTTC
TRBD2,TRBJ2-1,TRBV11-2,NA,CASSFLLADNEQFF,TGTGCCAGCAGCTTCTTACTAGCGGACAATGAGCAGTTCTTC
TRBD2,TRBJ2-7,TRBV20-1,many,CSAGGLAGPSYEQYF,TGCAGTGCGGGAGGACTAGCGGGCCCCTCCTACGAGCAGTACTTC
TRBD2,TRBJ2-5,TRBV28,once,CASSFWGLAVKETQYF,TGTGCCAGCAGTTTTTGGGGACTAGCGGTTAAAGAGACCCAGTACTTC